Reported below is one TCR beta chain. The TCR beta repertoire was assessed by survey-level immunoSEQ sequencing. Repertoires were generated with immunoSEQ multiplex PCR, while TCRdb's copy carries only in-frame clones and drops some. The repertoire holds approximately 70,000 clones, with around 93% as singletons. This CDR3 contains 11 residues. The ends were cut back, 7 bases at V and 9 bases at J, with 10 bases in the middle. Germline CDR1 is LNHDA and CDR2 is SQIVND (reference sequence). The sample was PBMCs. V gene TRBV19 combines with J gene TRBJ2-1; D call uncertain. This sequence originates from a man aged 35 to 55 with rheumatoid arthritis. CDR3 loop: CASKSNSEQFF. The CDR3 region has the DNA TGTGCCAGTAAATCAAACAGTGAGCAGTTCTTC.